The T cell receptor beta chain described here comes from a study of neoadjuvant anti-PD-1 for oral cavity cancer. In the study overall: Non-progressing patients received a fourth nivolumab dose near day 43, then surgery on days 50-56.

Specified time point: after neoadjuvant nivolumab, at surgical resection. These oral cavity squamous cell carcinomas were HPV-negative and locally advanced. Sequencing was performed with immunoSEQ multiplex PCR; in TCRdb, only in-frame clones are kept and a portion is missing. The table shows 73,000 or so clones, with about 85% occurring only once. A few counts support this clone. The V gene's germline CDR1 is SQVTM and CDR2 ANQGSEA. The CDR3 length is 12 residues. J was trimmed by 7 bases and V by 1 base; bases with no gene match: 2. This TCR came from a person between 40 and 79 years old with oral cavity squamous cell carcinoma. The starting material was PBMCs, obtained after nivolumab (anti-PD-1) treatment. The rearrangement links TRBV29-1 to TRBJ2-7; TRBD2 matches at 9 bases. As DNA, the CDR3 is TGCAGCGTTGAAGGGCTAGCGGGGGAGCAGTACTTC. Amino acids: CSVEGLAGEQYF.